The subject of this entry is one TCR beta chain. The antigen is undetermined. These data are taken from a study of a mutant IDH1 vaccine in newly diagnosed glioma. Study-level information: The week-35 safety follow-up was V12, and the week-47 study end was V13.

Time point given: week 47, end of study. Vaccine doses each comprised 300 ug of mutant IDH1 20-mer peptide, with topical imiquimod. In germline, CDR1 is SGDLS, CDR2 YYNGEE. This CDR3 is built from 15 residues. V was trimmed by 3 bases and J by 3 bases, leaving 14 bases between them. Profiled with immunoSEQ multiplex PCR; TCRdb holds only in-frame clones, not every one. This table has 77,000 or so clones, 81% appearing once. This TCR derives from a man aged 40-49 years with glioma. This sequence joins TRBV9 and TRBJ2-3, with unresolved D. The material was PBMCs, obtained from a glioma patient whose treatment included an IDH1 peptide vaccine. Here the CDR3 DNA reads TGTGCCAGCAGCGCCAAGGTCGGGCGAACAGATACGCAGTATTTT. The encoded protein is CASSAKVGRTDTQYF. The entire variable domain, with the rest obtained from reference TRBV9 and TRBJ2-3, is as follows: DSGVTQTPKHLITATGQRVTLRCSPRSGDLSVYWYQQSLDQGLQFLIQYYNGEERAKGNILERFSAQQFPDLHSELNLSSLELGDSALYFCASSAKVGRTDTQYFGPGTRLTVL.